This T cell receptor beta chain was sequenced during a study of regulatory T cells. The PCR used 52 TRBV and 13 TRBJ primers. The table came from immunoSEQ multiplex PCR; TCRdb's copy has only in-frame clones and leaves some out. Among some 10,000 clones, 84% were seen once, and the ten largest hold over 9.5%. Deletions cut 5 bases from V and 5 bases from J, with 19 bases between. From germline, CDR1 is SEHNR and CDR2 FQNEAQ (reference sequence). The CDR3 is 15 residues long. Every patient with CD3G deficiency had evidence of autoimmunity. Patients aged 2 to 39 years had fewer naive and more memory CD4+ and CD8+ T cells. Of note for this clone: The antigen is not known.

Study findings and constraints: Skewed V and J usage and few unique V-J pairs marked patient repertoires, most in Tregs. Shannon entropy was nonsignificantly lower in patient CD8+ T cells than control CD8+ cells.

This TCR was sampled from a person aged 18 to 30 with CD3G deficiency. The sequenced sample was CD8+ T cells sorted from blood. This sequence joins TRBV7-9 and TRBJ2-7; D unclear. The CDR3 protein is CASSLPAPRSHEQYF. The CDR3 DNA sequence: TGTGCCAGCAGCCTTCCCGCTCCTCGGTCCCACGAGCAGTACTTC. The full variable domain, rest sourced from reference TRBV7-9 and TRBJ2-7, is DTGVSQNPRHKITKRGQNVTFRCDPISEHNRLYWYRQTLGQGPEFLTYFQNEAQLEKSRLLSDRFSAERPKGSFSTLEIQRTEQGDSAMYLCASSLPAPRSHEQYFGPGTRLTVT.